These T cell receptor beta chains were read from a single sample in a study of cytomegalovirus exposure and HLA in healthy donors. The data were produced by immunoSEQ multiplex PCR, yet TCRdb's version contains in-frame clones alone and is incomplete. The repertoire holds under 200,000 clones, with 73% as singletons. The specimen sequenced was PBMCs. The receptors come from a woman aged 18 to 35 in good health and CMV-seropositive. The CDR3 runs from the conserved cysteine through the conserved F or W. Each record gives: D gene, J gene, V gene, clone size, CDR3 DNA, CDR3 protein. A D gene is named only where the DNA matches it firmly. Where a row states a size, it is once, few, many or the class of an expanded clone; other rows omit it.

D gene: TRBD1; J gene: TRBJ2-7; V gene: TRBV5-4; clone size: NA; CDR3 DNA: TGTGCCAGCAGCAATGACCGGCAGGGGGCCATCAGCTCCTACGAGCAGTACTTC; CDR3 protein: CASSNDRQGAISSYEQYF
D gene: TRBD1; J gene: TRBJ2-2; V gene: TRBV5-5; clone size: few; CDR3 DNA: TGTGCCAGCAGCCATACCGGGACAGCAAACACCGGGGAGCTGTTTTTT; CDR3 protein: CASSHTGTANTGELFF
D gene: NA; J gene: TRBJ2-3; V gene: TRBV29-1; clone size: NA; CDR3 DNA: TGCAGCGTTACTGTCCGGGACATAACAGATACGCAGTATTTT; CDR3 protein: CSVTVRDITDTQYF
D gene: TRBD1; J gene: TRBJ2-3; V gene: TRBV7-6; clone size: NA; CDR3 DNA: TGTGCCAGCAGCTTCTCACCCGGACAGGGGGAGGGAGATACGCAGTATTTT; CDR3 protein: CASSFSPGQGEGDTQYF
D gene: TRBD2; J gene: TRBJ2-2; V gene: TRBV6-5; clone size: once; CDR3 DNA: TGTGCCAGCAGTTACTCGCGGGGGGGGACCACCGGGGAGCTGTTTTTT; CDR3 protein: CASSYSRGGTTGELFF
D gene: TRBD1; J gene: TRBJ2-1; V gene: TRBV19; clone size: NA; CDR3 DNA: TGTGCCAGTCTTCCCCAACAGGGGGACGGCTACAATGAGCAGTTCTTC; CDR3 protein: CASLPQQGDGYNEQFF
D gene: TRBD2; J gene: TRBJ2-2; V gene: TRBV5-4; clone size: NA; CDR3 DNA: TGTGCCAGCAGCTTGGGGGCGGGGGGGCTGAGCGGGGAGCTGTTTTTT; CDR3 protein: CASSLGAGGLSGELFF
D gene: NA; J gene: TRBJ1-1; V gene: TRBV6-1; clone size: few; CDR3 DNA: TGTGCCAGCAGTCCGTGGGGGGTAAACACTGAAGCTTTCTTT; CDR3 protein: CASSPWGVNTEAFF
D gene: TRBD2; J gene: TRBJ2-1; V gene: TRBV27; clone size: NA; CDR3 DNA: TGTGCCAGCAGTTTATCCTCGGGGGGGATTAATGAGCAGTTCTTC; CDR3 protein: CASSLSSGGINEQFF
D gene: TRBD1; J gene: TRBJ1-5; V gene: TRBV19; clone size: NA; CDR3 DNA: TGTGCCAGCACAGGGGTATTTGGCAATCAGCCCCAGCATTTT; CDR3 protein: CASTGVFGNQPQHF
D gene: TRBD2; J gene: TRBJ2-7; V gene: TRBV7-8; clone size: few; CDR3 DNA: TGTGCCAGCAGTTGGGCGGGGGGTTCCTACGAGCAGTACTTC; CDR3 protein: CASSWAGGSYEQYF
D gene: TRBD1; J gene: TRBJ2-7; V gene: TRBV4-2; clone size: NA; CDR3 DNA: TGTGCCAGCAGCCCGAAGGCTGGACAGGGGGCCGGGGGATTCTACGAGCAGTACTTC; CDR3 protein: CASSPKAGQGAGGFYEQYF
D gene: NA; J gene: TRBJ1-1; V gene: TRBV6-4; clone size: NA; CDR3 DNA: TGTGCCAGCAGTTACGCTTTAGGGGGCACTGAAGCTTTCTTT; CDR3 protein: CASSYALGGTEAFF
D gene: TRBD1; J gene: TRBJ1-1; V gene: TRBV7-9; clone size: NA; CDR3 DNA: TGTGCCAGCAGCGTAGGACAGGGGAACACTGAAGCTTTCTTT; CDR3 protein: CASSVGQGNTEAFF
D gene: NA; J gene: TRBJ2-7; V gene: TRBV18; clone size: NA; CDR3 DNA: TGTGCCAGCTCACAGCTCGACAGCGACGAGCAGTACTTC; CDR3 protein: CASSQLDSDEQYF
D gene: TRBD2; J gene: TRBJ2-1; V gene: TRBV27; clone size: NA; CDR3 DNA: TGTGCCAGCAGTTACGCGGGGGGGGAGCAGTTCTTC; CDR3 protein: CASSYAGGEQFF
D gene: NA; J gene: TRBJ2-2; V gene: TRBV9; clone size: once; CDR3 DNA: TGTGCCAGCAGCGTAGAGGGGGTGAACACCGGGGAGCTGTTTTTT; CDR3 protein: CASSVEGVNTGELFF
D gene: TRBD2; J gene: TRBJ2-1; V gene: TRBV7-6; clone size: once; CDR3 DNA: TGTGCCAGCAGCTCGACTAGCGGGGGCCATAATGAGCAGTTCTTC; CDR3 protein: CASSSTSGGHNEQFF
D gene: NA; J gene: TRBJ2-1; V gene: TRBV12-5; clone size: NA; CDR3 DNA: TGTGCTAGTGGTTTGAACGTAGGATTTACGGGGTATGAGCAGTTCTTC; CDR3 protein: CASGLNVGFTGYEQFF
D gene: TRBD2; J gene: TRBJ2-1; V gene: TRBV10-1; clone size: NA; CDR3 DNA: TGCGCCAGCAATAGAGGTTTGGGGGGGGTGTTGGAGCAGTTCTTC; CDR3 protein: CASNRGLGGVLEQFF
D gene: NA; J gene: TRBJ1-6; V gene: TRBV9; clone size: NA; CDR3 DNA: TGTGCCAGCAGAGAAGAGCTTGACTATAATTCACCCCTCCACTTT; CDR3 protein: CASREELDYNSPLHF
D gene: NA; J gene: TRBJ1-1; V gene: TRBV7-6; clone size: NA; CDR3 DNA: TGTGCCAGCAGCTTGACAGTGAACACTGAAGCTTTCTTT; CDR3 protein: CASSLTVNTEAFF
D gene: NA; J gene: TRBJ2-1; V gene: TRBV7-2; clone size: NA; CDR3 DNA: TGTGCCAGCAGCTTAGGGAGGGATTCCAATGAGCAGTTCTTC; CDR3 protein: CASSLGRDSNEQFF
D gene: TRBD2; J gene: TRBJ2-7; V gene: TRBV6-1; clone size: once; CDR3 DNA: TGTGCCAGCACCCTAGCGGTTCGGGGCGAGCAGTACTTC; CDR3 protein: CASTLAVRGEQYF
D gene: NA; J gene: TRBJ1-1; V gene: TRBV7-9; clone size: NA; CDR3 DNA: TGTGCCAGCAGCTCGGGACAAACTAGGAACACTGAAGCTTTCTTT; CDR3 protein: CASSSGQTRNTEAFF
D gene: TRBD2; J gene: TRBJ2-1; V gene: TRBV6-4; clone size: NA; CDR3 DNA: TGTGCCAGCAGACCAGTTGCGGGCAGACTAGCGGGGGAGTACAATGAGCAGTTCTTC; CDR3 protein: CASRPVAGRLAGEYNEQFF
D gene: TRBD2; J gene: TRBJ2-3; V gene: TRBV5-6; clone size: NA; CDR3 DNA: TGTGCCAGCAGCTTGAGGGGACTAGCTACAGATACGCAGTATTTT; CDR3 protein: CASSLRGLATDTQYF
D gene: TRBD2; J gene: TRBJ2-1; V gene: TRBV7-3; clone size: NA; CDR3 DNA: TGTGCCAGCAGCCCGAGTTTTACAGCGGGGATTGATGAGCAGTTCTTC; CDR3 protein: CASSPSFTAGIDEQFF
D gene: NA; J gene: TRBJ2-7; V gene: TRBV28; clone size: NA; CDR3 DNA: TGTGCCAGCAGCTTTCTGGTGGGGCCCCACGAGCAGTACTTC; CDR3 protein: CASSFLVGPHEQYF
D gene: NA; J gene: TRBJ1-2; V gene: TRBV13; clone size: few; CDR3 DNA: TGTGCCAGCAGCCAGGGCGGAGCTAACTATGGCTACACCTTC; CDR3 protein: CASSQGGANYGYTF
D gene: NA; J gene: TRBJ2-2; V gene: TRBV9; clone size: NA; CDR3 DNA: TGTGCCAGCAGCTTAACTAACACCGGGGAGCTGTTTTTT; CDR3 protein: CASSLTNTGELFF